The 30 T cell receptor beta chains below come from one sample, sequenced in a study of beta chain features in type 1 diabetes. Since all of the isolated RNA was reverse transcribed, expressed TCRB transcripts were what got sequenced. Measured with immunoSEQ multiplex PCR; TCRdb has only the in-frame clones, and not every one. Of more than 8,500 clones listed, about 84% are singletons. The specimen was Tregs from blood. Receptors originate from a woman aged 18-30 years in good health.

V and J are TRBV7-9 and TRBJ1-2; 7 bases are shared with TRBD1. Germline CDR1 is SEHNR and CDR2 is FQNEAQ (reference sequence). The CDR3 consists of 13 residues. Losses at the gene ends were 5 bases for V and 4 bases for J; bases not matched to a gene: 4. The CDR3, as DNA: TGTGCCAGCAGCACAGGGGAGGTCTATGGCTACACCTTC. Its protein is CASSTGEVYGYTF.

The chain links TRBV29-1 to TRBJ2-5; a weak D match, TRBD2 (5 bases). Trimming shortened V by 6 bases and J by 0 bases, and 8 bases separated the two germline ends. Per germline, CDR1 SQVTM and CDR2 ANQGSEA. This CDR3 has 12 residues. This chain's CDR3 is CSVETNQETQYF. The CDR3, as DNA: TGCAGCGTGGAGACTAACCAAGAGACCCAGTACTTC.

The chain uses TRBV10-2 and TRBJ1-2, with D possibly matching TRBD1 (5 bases). Germline lookup yields CDR1 WSHSY and CDR2 SAAADI. The CDR3 is 14 amino acids. V shed 4 bases and J shed 4 bases, with 13 bases lying between them. CDR3 bases: TGCGCCAGCAGTGGCGGAGGGACCCTCTATGGCTACACCTTC. It translates to CASSGGGTLYGYTF.

This clone was seen only once. CDR3 protein: CAWSVHGSSSYEQYF. As DNA, the CDR3 is TGTGCCTGGAGTGTACATGGGAGCTCCTCCTACGAGCAGTACTTC. The gene calls are TRBV30 and TRBJ2-7, with a weak D call TRBD2 (5 bases). Germline V CDR1 and CDR2: GTSNPN, SVGIG (reference sequence). V shed 0 bases and J shed 0 bases, with 12 bases lying between them. The CDR3 extends over 15 amino acids.

This clone was recorded a few times. The genes are TRBV10-2 and TRBJ1-4; 7 bases map to TRBD1. The CDR3 has 14 residues. V lost 7 bases and J lost 7; bases outside the gene matches: 9. CDR1 is WSHSY, CDR2 SAAADI, per germline. The CDR3 sequence is CASKLGQAVEKLFF. Here the CDR3 DNA reads TGCGCCAGCAAACTCGGACAGGCAGTTGAAAAACTGTTTTTT.

CDR3 DNA sequence: TGTGCCTGGACTTCCAGCCGGTTAGGGACAGGGTTACACGAGCAGTACTTC. The encoded protein is CAWTSSRLGTGLHEQYF. V gene TRBV30 combines with J gene TRBJ2-7, with 9 bases fitting TRBD1. The germline V gene has CDR1 GTSNPN and CDR2 SVGIG (reference sequence). This CDR3 has 17 amino acids. With V trimmed by 4 bases and J by 5 bases, 18 bases remained unmatched.

The chain recombines TRBV7-9 with TRBJ1-1; 7 bases agree with TRBD1. The V segment lost 5 bases and the J segment 1 base; nucleotides outside the gene matches: 10. This CDR3 is built from 16 residues. Germline CDR1 reads SEHNR; CDR2 reads FQNEAQ (reference sequence). CDR3 nucleotide sequence: TGTGCCAGCAGCGACCGACAGGGCTTATGGAACACTGAAGCTTTCTTT. Protein: CASSDRQGLWNTEAFF.

The chain couples TRBV4-1 to TRBJ1-2, with D hard to call. The length of the CDR3 is 14 residues. Between the trimmed V and J ends, which lost 6 bases and 2 bases, there was a span of 13 bases. Germline CDR1 MGHRA, CDR2 YSYEKL. CDR3 nucleotides: TGCGCCAGCAGTTTCTCTAGAACCAACTATGGCTACACCTTC. Encoded protein: CASSFSRTNYGYTF.

This clone has more than one count but fewer than ten. The chain carries TRBV5-4 and TRBJ2-2; D is possibly TRBD2 (5 bases). The germline gives CDR1 SGHNT, CDR2 YYREEE (reference sequence). This CDR3 contains 13 residues. V was trimmed by 5 bases and J by 8 bases, leaving 13 bases between them. CDR3 nucleotides: TGTGCCAGCAGGGGAGAATCGAGGGGGGAGCTGTTTTTT. Residues: CASRGESRGELFF.

The J gene is TRBJ2-3, the V gene TRBV6-1; D gene uncertain. The V end was cut by 5 bases, the J end by 4 bases, with 10 bases between. The germline V gene has CDR1 MNHNS and CDR2 SASEGT. CDR3 length equals 13 residues. CDR3 protein: CASSSVRADTQYF. DNA of the CDR3: TGTGCCAGCAGTTCCGTCCGGGCAGATACGCAGTATTTT.

The CDR3 bases are TGTGCCAGCAGCCCCGGCGGACTAGCGGTTTCACGGGGCAATGAGCAGTTCTTC. As protein: CASSPGGLAVSRGNEQFF. The chain recombines TRBV7-8 with TRBJ2-1, with 10 bases that match TRBD2. Losses at the gene ends were 5 bases for V and 6 bases for J; bases not matched to a gene: 16. Germline V lookup: CDR1 SGHVS, CDR2 FQNEAQ. The CDR3 loop spans 18 amino acids.

J is TRBJ1-2 and V is TRBV5-1; possibly TRBD1 for D (5 bases). Germline values: CDR1 SGHRS, CDR2 YFSETQ. The CDR3 covers 13 residues. The ends were cut back, 4 bases at V and 8 bases at J, with 15 bases in the middle. The DNA of the CDR3 is TGCGCCAGCAGCCCCTCCGGGGGAGGCGGCTACACCTTC. Protein sequence: CASSPSGGGGYTF.

The genes are TRBV5-1 and TRBJ2-3; D is possibly TRBD1 (5 bases). CDR1 is SGHRS and CDR2 is YFSETQ in the germline V gene. V gave up 4 bases and J gave up 1 base, with 13 bases separating them. CDR3 length: 15 amino acids. CDR3 in amino acids: CASSLQGKGTDTQYF. CDR3 DNA: TGCGCCAGCAGCCTGCAGGGAAAGGGCACAGATACGCAGTATTTT.

This clone has a single count. The gene calls are TRBV7-6 and TRBJ2-1; 8 bases fit TRBD2. Germline V gene sequence: CDR1 SGHVS, CDR2 FNYEAQ. V trimming: 4 bases; J trimming: 9 bases; junction bases outside the gene matches: 11. The CDR3 has 15 residues. CDR3 loop: CASSSTSGRGVEQFF. DNA for the CDR3: TGTGCCAGCAGCTCTACTAGCGGAAGGGGGGTTGAGCAGTTCTTC.

The chain recombines TRBV4-1 with TRBJ2-5, with TRBD1 matching over 10 bases. The assigned J gene may be wrong: the sequence end matches TRBJ2-7 better. Germline CDR1 is MGHRA and CDR2 is YSYEKL. This CDR3 has 15 residues. CDR3: CASSLRTGGIYEQYF. The CDR3 DNA sequence: TGCGCCAGCAGCCTTCGGACAGGGGGGATCTACGAGCAGTACTTC.

This sequence joins TRBV4-1 and TRBJ1-2; D possibly corresponds to TRBD1 (5 bases). The V end lost 2 bases, the J end lost 5 bases, and 18 bases lay between the germline ends. Germline V gene data show CDR1 as MGHRA and CDR2 as YSYEKL. The CDR3 extends over 16 amino acids. CDR3 loop: CASSQRGPDKGYGYTF. In DNA form, the CDR3 reads TGCGCCAGCAGCCAAAGGGGCCCGGACAAAGGATATGGCTACACCTTC.

The chain has TRBV2 and TRBJ1-1, with D possibly TRBD1 on 6 matching bases. Germline assignment: CDR1 SNHLY and CDR2 FYNNEI. The CDR3 extends over 13 amino acids. Trimming shortened V by 5 bases and J by 3 bases, and 10 bases separated the two germline ends. Here the CDR3 reads CASSFRGYTEAFF. As DNA, the CDR3 is TGTGCCAGCAGTTTCAGGGGATACACTGAAGCTTTCTTT.

The rearrangement links TRBV7-6 to TRBJ1-3, with D unclear. V lost 1 base and J 0 bases, leaving 10 bases between the germline ends. Germline assignment: CDR1 SGHVS and CDR2 FNYEAQ. This CDR3 is 16 amino acids long. Here the CDR3 reads CASSLGPPVSGNTIYF. CDR3 nucleotide sequence: TGTGCCAGCAGCTTAGGTCCCCCGGTCTCTGGAAACACCATATATTTT.

The chain joins TRBV5-1 to TRBJ2-7; 12 bases agree with TRBD2. The length of the CDR3 is 17 residues. After removal of 0 bases from V and 4 bases from J, the junction contained 8 bases not matched to a gene. CDR1 SGHRS and CDR2 YFSETQ come from the germline V gene. The CDR3 DNA sequence: TGCGCCAGCAGCTTGGCCCGACTAGCGGGAGCCGGTTACGAGCAGTACTTC. Residues: CASSLARLAGAGYEQYF.

V gene TRBV5-1 combines with J gene TRBJ2-1; 11 bases fit TRBD2. Losses at the gene ends were 0 bases for V and 0 bases for J; bases not matched to a gene: 5. Germline V gene lookup returns CDR1 SGHRS and CDR2 YFSETQ. The CDR3 has 18 residues. The CDR3 coding sequence is TGCGCCAGCAGCTTGGCCACTAGCGGGAGTTTCTCCTACAATGAGCAGTTCTTC. It is translated as CASSLATSGSFSYNEQFF. Based on the CDR3 plus reference TRBV5-1 and TRBJ2-1, the full variable domain is KAGVTQTPRYLIKTRGQQVTLSCSPISGHRSVSWYQQTPGQGLQFLFEYFSETQRNKGNFPGRFSGRQFSNSRSEMNVSTLELGDSALYLCASSLATSGSFSYNEQFFGPGTRLTVL.

The rearrangement uses TRBV4-1 and TRBJ2-3, with D unclear. There are 14 residues in the CDR3. CDR1 MGHRA and CDR2 YSYEKL come from the germline V gene. V dropped 0 bases and J dropped 2 bases, with 6 bases sitting between them. The CDR3 region is CASSQDAVTDTQYF. CDR3 coding DNA: TGCGCCAGCAGCCAAGACGCAGTCACAGATACGCAGTATTTT.

This clone was picked up a small number of times. This rearrangement joins TRBV5-4 to TRBJ2-3; 9 bases match TRBD2. Germline V gene lookup returns CDR1 SGHNT and CDR2 YYREEE (reference sequence). Losses at the gene ends were 0 bases for V and 3 bases for J; bases not matched to a gene: 5. The CDR3 runs 16 residues. The CDR3 here is CASSLGRRGGTDTQYF. The CDR3 DNA follows: TGTGCCAGCAGCTTGGGGCGGCGGGGGGGGACAGATACGCAGTATTTT.

Here the CDR3 reads CASSLGQGGTEAFF. The CDR3 bases are TGCGCCAGCAGCCTCGGACAGGGTGGCACTGAAGCTTTCTTT. The chain employs TRBV5-1 and TRBJ1-1, with TRBD1 matching 8 bases. The CDR3 has 14 residues. The J segment lost 4 bases and the V segment lost 4 bases, leaving 6 bases of the junction unmatched. Germline lookup yields CDR1 SGHRS and CDR2 YFSETQ.

V usage is TRBV18 and J usage is TRBJ2-7; D perhaps matches TRBD1 (5 bases). The CDR3 has 13 amino acids. Trimming removed 2 bases at V and 6 bases at J, with 11 bases between. Germline CDR1 reads KGHSH; CDR2 reads LQKENI. For the CDR3, the DNA is TGTGCCAGCTCACCATCAGGGTTCGTCGAGCAGTACTTC. This gives the protein CASSPSGFVEQYF.

The V call is TRBV19, the J call TRBJ2-7; 10 bases line up with TRBD1. The length of the CDR3 is 15 residues. Germline lookup yields CDR1 LNHDA and CDR2 SQIVND (reference sequence). V gave up 5 bases and J gave up 6 bases; unmatched junction bases: 10. This CDR3 is CASSLRDRGSGEQYF. The CDR3 bases are TGTGCCAGTAGTCTCCGGGACAGGGGATCGGGCGAGCAGTACTTC.

The rearrangement links TRBV7-9 to TRBJ2-1, with 10 bases aligning to TRBD1. Unmatched junction bases numbered 12, after V lost 2 bases and J lost 8 bases. CDR1 is SEHNR and CDR2 is FQNEAQ in the germline V gene (reference sequence). The CDR3 has 17 residues. The CDR3 bases are TGTGCCAGCAGCTTATCGTTGCGGGACAGGGGTCGGGATGAGCAGTTCTTC. It specifies CASSLSLRDRGRDEQFF.

This chain connects TRBV5-1 to TRBJ2-2, with 9 bases lining up with TRBD2. J gave up 2 bases and V 5 bases, and 7 bases lay outside the gene matches. CDR3 length equals 16 residues. Per germline, CDR1 SGHRS and CDR2 YFSETQ. CDR3 loop: CASSLSGSPNTGELFF. In DNA form, the CDR3 reads TGCGCCAGCAGTCTTAGCGGGAGTCCTAACACCGGGGAGCTGTTTTTT.

This clone appeared once. The chain links TRBV15 to TRBJ2-5, with 10 bases identical to TRBD2. Losses at the gene ends were 0 bases for V and 3 bases for J; bases not matched to a gene: 7. Per germline, CDR1 LNHNV and CDR2 YYDKDF (reference sequence). The length of the CDR3 is 17 residues. Written as DNA, the CDR3 is TGTGCCACCAGCAGAGATCTGGGGCTAGCGGGAGAAGAGACCCAGTACTTC. It is translated as CATSRDLGLAGEETQYF. Complete variable domain (other parts from reference TRBV15 and TRBJ2-5): DAMVIQNPRYQVTQFGKPVTLSCSQTLNHNVMYWYQQKSSQAPKLLFHYYDKDFNNEADTPDNFQSRRPNTSFCFLDIRSPGLGDTAMYLCATSRDLGLAGEETQYFGPGTRLLVL.

This chain's CDR3 is CASSFTSGAYEQYF. As DNA, the CDR3 is TGTGCCAGCAGTTTCACTAGCGGGGCTTACGAGCAGTACTTC. V usage is TRBV2 and J usage is TRBJ2-7; 10 nucleotides match TRBD2. The CDR3 extends over 14 amino acids. Germline loops: CDR1 SNHLY, CDR2 FYNNEI. The J segment lost 4 bases and the V segment lost 5 bases, leaving 5 bases of the junction unmatched.

CDR3 coding DNA: TGTGCCAGCAGTAATGCGGACAGGTTCTACTATGGCTACACCTTC. As protein: CASSNADRFYYGYTF. The rearrangement links TRBV6-1 to TRBJ1-2, with 7 nucleotides matching TRBD1. In germline, CDR1 is MNHNS, CDR2 SASEGT. V shed 5 bases and J 3 bases; nucleotides not matched to a gene: 9. The CDR3 totals 15 residues.